This T cell receptor (beta chain) was recorded in a study of OX40 agonist ivuxolimab in advanced cancers. For the study in its entirety: The costimulatory receptor OX40 (CD134) was targeted by ivuxolimab, a fully human IgG2 agonistic monoclonal antibody. Partial responses occurred in three dose-escalation patients: two with cutaneous melanoma and one with hepatocellular carcinoma. Intravenous ivuxolimab was administered to patients every 2 weeks at six dose levels: 0.01, 0.1, 0.3, 1.5, 3 and 10 mg/kg. The dose-escalation cohort was roughly 83% male with a mean age of about 60 years, ranging from about 20 to 80. Prior anti-PD-1, anti-PD-L1 or anti-CTLA-4 therapy was permitted, and less than 45% of dose-escalation patients had received checkpoint inhibitors. The paper covers the monotherapy dose-escalation part of the phase I ivuxolimab trial, which included N ≈ 52 patients. Of the roughly 51 dose-escalation patients, hepatocellular carcinoma was present in about 20, melanoma in roughly 15, renal cell carcinoma in 9 and head and neck cancer in 9. The purpose of peripheral TCRbeta sequencing was to test whether ivuxolimab changed TCR sequence diversity and led to clonal T-cell expansion. Results the study describes overall, beyond this receptor: In partial responders in the 0.1-3.0 mg/kg groups, normalized peripheral clonal expansion was found to be among the lowest, especially among CD8+ T cells. Clonal expansion of both CD4+ and CD8+ blood T cells was observed from baseline to week 6 at doses 0.1 to 3.0 mg/kg. Low levels of normalized T-cell clonal expansion were also seen in some nonresponding patients. After ivuxolimab, expanded clones were on average more numerous among CD8+ T cells than among CD4+ T cells. Which antigens the clonally expanded peripheral T cells were specific for was not determined.

Patients with a history of autoimmune disease or receiving systemic immunosuppression were excluded from the trial. Peripheral blood for TCR sequencing was collected from all dose cohorts at baseline, on cycle 4 day 1, and on cycle 7 day 1. Samples came from an open-label, multicenter, first-in-human phase I dose-escalation trial of ivuxolimab. The trial enrolled adults with locally advanced or metastatic head and neck squamous cell, hepatocellular, melanoma or renal cell carcinoma. CD4+ and CD8+ T cells were sorted separately from peripheral blood before TCR sequencing. To sequence the TCRbeta CDR3 region, genomic DNA was isolated from the sorted cells. The immunoSEQ Assay was used to sequence the TCRbeta CDR3 regions. TCRdb holds this immuneACCESS table with in-frame rearrangements only. Some clones are missing; in checked studies, unresolved V genes explain under half, and the rest has no known cause. The sample data list 77,000 or so clones, and over 80% of these were observed just once. Approximately 0.48% of the sample rests with the top ten.

Counted from cysteine to phenylalanine, this CDR3 has 14 amino acids. The sequence is cut down to CDR3 DNA, 42 bases in frame from base 1. CDR1 and CDR2, looked up from the germline V gene, are SGHRS and YFSETQ. The germline ends are 5 bases apart after V is trimmed by 0 bases and J by 1 base. With respect to this clone: The clone's antigen remains unknown. Nothing much larger sits one base from this clone, and base qualities are not available.

The rearrangement joined TRBV5-1 to TRBJ1-3; the D gene assignment is ambiguous. This clonotype was obtained from an adult with an advanced solid tumor such as melanoma, head and neck, liver or kidney cancer. The sample consisted of CD4+ or CD8+ T cells sorted from blood, taken in a trial of the OX40 agonist ivuxolimab. In nucleotide form, the sequence is TGCGCCAGCAGCTTGGGCCTGTCTGGAAACACCATATATTTT. This sequence encodes CASSLGLSGNTIYF.